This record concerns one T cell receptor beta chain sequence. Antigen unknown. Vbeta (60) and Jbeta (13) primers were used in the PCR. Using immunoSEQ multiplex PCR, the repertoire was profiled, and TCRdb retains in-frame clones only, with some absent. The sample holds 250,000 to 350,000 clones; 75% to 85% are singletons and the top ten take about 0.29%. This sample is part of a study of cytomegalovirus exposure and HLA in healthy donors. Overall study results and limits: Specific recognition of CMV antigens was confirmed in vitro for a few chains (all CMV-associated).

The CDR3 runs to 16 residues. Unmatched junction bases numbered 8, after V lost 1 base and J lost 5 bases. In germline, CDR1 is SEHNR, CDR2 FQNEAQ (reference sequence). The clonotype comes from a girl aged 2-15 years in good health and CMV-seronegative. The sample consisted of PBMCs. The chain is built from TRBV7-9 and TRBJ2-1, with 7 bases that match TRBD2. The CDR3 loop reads CASSLDPGLGHNEQFF. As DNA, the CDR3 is TGTGCCAGCAGCTTAGATCCCGGACTAGGGCACAATGAGCAGTTCTTC.